The 9 T cell receptor beta chains given below trace back to one sample, sequenced in a study of cytomegalovirus exposure and HLA in healthy donors. 60 Vbeta and 13 Jbeta primers were used in PCR. Profiling relied on immunoSEQ multiplex PCR, and the TCRdb table lists in-frame clones only, not all of them. The sample has about 110,000 clones, around 80% seen once. Sequencing input: PBMCs. Receptors originate from a male donor in good health and CMV-seronegative.

This clone turned up a few times. The chain links TRBV5-6 to TRBJ2-7, with D possibly being TRBD2 (6 bases). This CDR3 is 15 amino acids long. V gave up 4 bases and J gave up 2 bases, with 16 bases separating them. CDR1 and CDR2 (germline): SGHDT, YYEEEE. CDR3 DNA sequence: TGTGCCAGCAGCCAATTCGGGAGAGCCCCCTACGAGCAGTACTTC. Protein sequence: CASSQFGRAPYEQYF. The full variable domain, in which reference TRBV5-6 and TRBJ2-7 provide the parts outside the CDR3, is DAGVTQSPTHLIKTRGQQVTLRCSPKSGHDTVSWYQQALGQGPQFIFQYYEEEERQRGNFPDRFSGHQFPNYSSELNVNALLLGDSALYLCASSQFGRAPYEQYFGPGTRLTVT.

The V gene is TRBV7-2, the J gene TRBJ2-1, with D possibly matching TRBD1 (6 bases). Trimming removed 4 bases at V and 9 bases at J, with 22 bases between. Germline CDR1 and CDR2: SGHTA and FQGNSA. The CDR3 is 16 residues long. CDR3 sequence reads: CASSSGWGRIGSEQFF. In nucleotides, the CDR3 is TGTGCCAGCAGCTCCGGGTGGGGGCGGATAGGTAGTGAGCAGTTCTTC. Full variable domain (remainder filled in from reference TRBV7-2 and TRBJ2-1): GAGVSQSPSNKVTEKGKDVELRCDPISGHTALYWYRQSLGQGLEFLIYFQGNSAPDKSGLPSDRFSAERTGGSVSTLTIQRTQQEDSAVYLCASSSGWGRIGSEQFFGPGTRLTVL.

The V call is TRBV2, the J call TRBJ2-4; D unresolved. Germline values: CDR1 SNHLY, CDR2 FYNNEI. V gave up 3 bases and J gave up 5 bases, with 14 bases separating them. This CDR3 contains 15 residues. CDR3 residues: CASSDILPMENIQYF. CDR3 coding DNA: TGTGCCAGCAGTGACATCCTACCGATGGAAAACATTCAGTACTTC.

In its sample, this clone was seen a few times. The gene calls are TRBV11-2 and TRBJ1-4, with 7 bases lining up with TRBD1. CDR3 length: 14 amino acids. V was clipped by 4 bases and J by 7 bases; unmatched bases: 6. Germline CDR1 and CDR2: SGHAT and FQNNGV. The CDR3 DNA is TGTGCCAGCAGCTACGGGACAGCCGGTGAAAAACTGTTTTTT. This sequence encodes CASSYGTAGEKLFF.

V and J are TRBV27 and TRBJ1-2; the D gene is possibly TRBD1 (5 bases). The CDR3 consists of 15 residues. Germline loops: CDR1 MNHEY, CDR2 SMNVEV (reference sequence). V dropped 3 bases and J dropped 3 bases, with 14 bases sitting between them. The CDR3 DNA follows: TGTGCCAGCAGTTTTTTGGGGGAGGATGACTATGGCTACACCTTC. It yields the protein CASSFLGEDDYGYTF.

This clone was recorded a few times. This chain uses TRBV4-3 with TRBJ1-5; D gene ambiguous. The CDR3 contains 13 residues. The germline gives CDR1 LGHNA, CDR2 YSLEER. V lost 0 bases and J lost 5, with 5 bases in between. CDR3: CASSQDLHQPQHF. CDR3 in DNA: TGCGCCAGCAGCCAAGATCTCCATCAGCCCCAGCATTTT.

CDR3 amino acids: CAWIETGGNTEAFF. The CDR3 nucleotides read TGTGCCTGGATTGAAACAGGGGGCAACACTGAAGCTTTCTTT. The J gene is TRBJ1-1, the V gene TRBV30; 9 nucleotides match TRBD1. This CDR3 comprises 14 residues. J gave up 2 bases and V 4 bases, and 5 bases lay outside the gene matches. Germline assignment: CDR1 GTSNPN and CDR2 SVGIG (reference sequence).

In this sample, this clone turned up once. This chain connects TRBV5-1 to TRBJ2-3, with 9 bases aligning to TRBD2. The J segment lost 3 bases and the V segment lost 1 base, leaving 6 bases of the junction unmatched. Germline V CDR1 and CDR2: SGHRS, YFSETQ. This CDR3 has 16 residues. The CDR3 coding sequence is TGCGCCAGCAGCTTGCCCGCGGGAGGGGTAACAGATACGCAGTATTTT. Its translation: CASSLPAGGVTDTQYF.

The chain uses TRBV10-3 and TRBJ1-3; no firm D call. The CDR3 is made up of 14 amino acids. Per the germline V gene, CDR1 is ENHRY and CDR2 is SYGVKD. Deletions cut 2 bases from V and 3 bases from J, with 8 bases between. Written as DNA, the CDR3 is TGTGCCATCAGTGAGGCTAACGTTGGAAACACCATATATTTT. Residues: CAISEANVGNTIYF.